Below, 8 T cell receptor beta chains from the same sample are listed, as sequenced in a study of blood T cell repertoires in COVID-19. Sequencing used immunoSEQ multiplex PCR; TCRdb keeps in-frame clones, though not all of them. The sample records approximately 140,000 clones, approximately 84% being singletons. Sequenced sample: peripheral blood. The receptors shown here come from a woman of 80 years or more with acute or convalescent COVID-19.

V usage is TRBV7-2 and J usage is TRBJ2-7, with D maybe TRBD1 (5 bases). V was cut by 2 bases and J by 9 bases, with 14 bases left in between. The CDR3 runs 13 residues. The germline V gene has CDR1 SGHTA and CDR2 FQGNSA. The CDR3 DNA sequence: TGTGCCAGCAGCTTATCCGCTCCGCAGGGGCAGTACTTC. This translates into CASSLSAPQGQYF.

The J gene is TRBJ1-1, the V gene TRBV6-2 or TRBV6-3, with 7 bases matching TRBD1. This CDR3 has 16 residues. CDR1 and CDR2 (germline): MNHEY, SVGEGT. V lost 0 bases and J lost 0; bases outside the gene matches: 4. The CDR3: CASSYSRDSMNTEAFF. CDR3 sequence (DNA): TGTGCCAGCAGTTACTCCCGGGACAGCATGAACACTGAAGCTTTCTTT.

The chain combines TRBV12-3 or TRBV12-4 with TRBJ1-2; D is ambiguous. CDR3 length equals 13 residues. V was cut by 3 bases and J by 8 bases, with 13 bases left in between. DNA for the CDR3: TGTGCCAGCAGTTTGGCTCGGAGCAACGGCTACACCTTC. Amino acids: CASSLARSNGYTF.

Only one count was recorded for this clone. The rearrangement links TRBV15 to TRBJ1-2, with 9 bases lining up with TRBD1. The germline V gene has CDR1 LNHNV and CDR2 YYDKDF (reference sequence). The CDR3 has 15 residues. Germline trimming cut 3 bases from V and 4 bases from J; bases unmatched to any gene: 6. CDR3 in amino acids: CATSREQGAGYGYTF. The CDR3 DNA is TGTGCCACCAGCAGGGAACAGGGGGCAGGCTATGGCTACACCTTC.

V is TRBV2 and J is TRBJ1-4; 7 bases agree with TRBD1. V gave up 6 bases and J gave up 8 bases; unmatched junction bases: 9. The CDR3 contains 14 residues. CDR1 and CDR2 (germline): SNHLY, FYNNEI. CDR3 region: CASRIDRDGEKLFF. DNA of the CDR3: TGTGCCAGCAGAATCGACAGGGATGGAGAAAAACTGTTTTTT. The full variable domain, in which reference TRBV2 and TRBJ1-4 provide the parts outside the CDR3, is EPEVTQTPSHQVTQMGQEVILRCVPISNHLYFYWYRQILGQKVEFLVSFYNNEISEKSEIFDDQFSVERPDGSNFTLKIRSTKLEDSAMYFCASRIDRDGEKLFFGSGTQLSVL.

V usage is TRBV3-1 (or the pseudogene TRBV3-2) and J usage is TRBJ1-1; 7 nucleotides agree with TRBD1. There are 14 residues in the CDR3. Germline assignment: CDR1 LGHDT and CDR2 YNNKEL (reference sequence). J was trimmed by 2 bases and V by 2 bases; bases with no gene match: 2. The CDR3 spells CASSQPGGNTEAFF. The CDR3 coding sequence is TGTGCCAGCAGCCAACCAGGGGGTAACACTGAAGCTTTCTTT.

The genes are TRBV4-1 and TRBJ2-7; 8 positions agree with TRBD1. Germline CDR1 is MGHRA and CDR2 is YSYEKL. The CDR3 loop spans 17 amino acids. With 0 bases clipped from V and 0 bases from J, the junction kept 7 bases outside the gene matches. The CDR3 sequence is CASSQDAVGQASYEQYF. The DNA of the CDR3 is TGCGCCAGCAGCCAAGATGCCGTGGGACAGGCCTCCTACGAGCAGTACTTC.

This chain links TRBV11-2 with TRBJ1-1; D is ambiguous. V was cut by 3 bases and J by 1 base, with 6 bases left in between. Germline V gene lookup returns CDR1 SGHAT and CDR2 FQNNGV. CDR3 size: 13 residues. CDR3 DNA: TGTGCCAGCAGCTTCAGAAAGAACACTGAAGCTTTCTTT. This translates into CASSFRKNTEAFF.